Detailed here is one T cell receptor beta chain. MiXCR was run by TCRdb on the 5' RACE reads, yielding one entry per CDR3 protein. The sample lists 180,000 or so distinct CDR3 sequences; more than 15% were seen once. The data stem from a study of T-cell memory formation after mild COVID-19. The CDR3 extends over 14 amino acids. V lost 5 bases, J lost 1 base, and 8 bases lay in between. The germline V gene encodes CDR1 MNHEY and CDR2 SVGAGI. The chain joins TRBV6-5 to TRBJ2-2; D possibly corresponds to TRBD2 (6 bases). Sequenced input: PBMCs or a T cell subset sorted from them (not recorded which). The TCR was taken from an adult woman who had mild COVID-19 (a few samples of this study predate the infection). Cell type and time point are not known. The CDR3 bases are TGTGCCAGCAGTCGACTAGGGAACACCGGGGAGCTGTTTTTT. Its protein product is CASSRLGNTGELFF.